This TCR beta chain was sequenced during a study of blood T cell repertoires in COVID-19. Study as a whole: COVID-19 samples collected from the United States, Italy and Spain covered acute and convalescent phases. T cells, B-cell-depleted T cells, or PBMCs provided the cDNA or gDNA that served as material.

Original processing notes: Cell counts per sample came from amplifying reference gene primers. The assay was immunoSEQ multiplex PCR, and TCRdb's table has in-frame clones only and misses some. Clone size and the V and J calls come from that table; the DNA yielded D and trimming. The sample records 50,000 or so clones, roughly 89% being singletons. CDR1 and CDR2 (germline): SGHDN, FVKESK. This CDR3 contains 12 residues. V lost 6 bases and J lost 10, with 15 bases in between. The TCR comes from a man at least 80 years old with acute or convalescent COVID-19. J is TRBJ1-1 and V is TRBV14; no reliable D call. Material for sequencing was peripheral blood. The CDR3 loop reads CASSPTGVGAFF. CDR3 DNA sequence: TGTGCCAGCAGTCCAACCGGGGTGGGAGCTTTCTTT.